Shown below are 27 T cell receptor beta chains from a single sample sequenced in a study of blood T cell repertoires in COVID-19. Clones were sequenced by immunoSEQ multiplex PCR, and TCRdb holds only the in-frame ones, with some missing. The sample holds 200,000 to 250,000 clones, around 80% seen once. The specimen was peripheral blood. The receptors were sampled from a woman at least 80 years old with acute or convalescent COVID-19.

The chain couples TRBV9 to TRBJ1-4, with 7 positions matching TRBD1. The V gene end was trimmed by 0 bases and the J gene end by 8 bases; junction bases not matched to a gene: 10. CDR3 size: 16 residues. The V gene's germline CDR1 is SGDLS and CDR2 YYNGEE. CDR3 protein: CASSVAGDRDKEKLFF. In nucleotides, the CDR3 is TGTGCCAGCAGCGTAGCGGGCGACAGGGATAAGGAAAAACTGTTTTTT.

The V gene is TRBV10-3, the J gene TRBJ2-7, with 7 nucleotides matching TRBD1. V lost 0 bases, J lost 6 bases, and 5 bases stayed unmatched. The CDR3 extends over 14 amino acids. Germline V gives CDR1 ENHRY, CDR2 SYGVKD. The CDR3 bases are TGTGCCATCAGTGAGTCGGGGCAGGGGGTCGAGCAGTACTTC. Translation gives CAISESGQGVEQYF.

This clone was observed a handful of times. The chain couples TRBV19 to TRBJ1-2; no reliable D call. V was shortened by 5 bases and J by 4 bases, with 11 bases between the two germline ends. Looked up from germline, CDR1 is LNHDA and CDR2 is SQIVND (reference sequence). This CDR3 is 13 amino acids long. The CDR3 nucleotides read TGTGCCAGTAGTCCCGGGATACTCTATGGCTACACCTTC. Translated, it gives CASSPGILYGYTF.

V gene TRBV29-1 combines with J gene TRBJ2-5; 11 positions agree with TRBD1. This CDR3 is built from 14 residues. The V gene end was trimmed by 3 bases and the J gene end by 5 bases; junction bases not matched to a gene: 5. Germline V gene sequence: CDR1 SQVTM, CDR2 ANQGSEA. The CDR3 reads CSVDRGTGGETQYF. CDR3 nucleotides: TGCAGCGTTGACAGAGGGACAGGGGGGGAGACCCAGTACTTC.

The chain combines TRBV6-1 with TRBJ2-5; TRBD2 might be the D (6 bases). This CDR3 is 16 amino acids long. Germline V gene sequence: CDR1 MNHNS, CDR2 SASEGT. Trimming pared 2 bases from V and 7 bases from J, leaving 20 bases between. CDR3 loop: CASSELSGLLHGTQYF. CDR3 in DNA: TGTGCCAGCAGTGAACTATCGGGACTCCTCCATGGGACCCAGTACTTC.

V and J are TRBV3-1 (or the pseudogene TRBV3-2) and TRBJ2-5, with TRBD1 as a possible D gene (7 bases). In germline, CDR1 is LGHDT, CDR2 YNNKEL (reference sequence). The V end lost 4 bases, the J end lost 2 bases, and 11 bases lay between the germline ends. The length of the CDR3 is 14 residues. The CDR3 is CASSPTGRQETQYF. The DNA of the CDR3 is TGTGCCAGCAGCCCGACAGGGAGGCAAGAGACCCAGTACTTC.

This clone was seen a single time. The V call is TRBV18, the J call TRBJ2-4; D possibly corresponds to TRBD2 (6 bases). The ends were cut back, 6 bases at V and 4 bases at J, with 19 bases in the middle. The CDR3 totals 16 residues. Per the germline V gene, CDR1 is KGHSH and CDR2 is LQKENI. In nucleotides, the CDR3 is TGTGCCAGCTCTGTCCCTCAAGCGGGCCCTAAAAACATTCAGTACTTC. Translation: CASSVPQAGPKNIQYF.

V gene TRBV6-5 combines with J gene TRBJ1-2; 7 bases are a match to TRBD1. This CDR3 region has 13 residues. The germline V gene encodes CDR1 MNHEY and CDR2 SVGAGI. Losses at the gene ends were 6 bases for V and 2 bases for J; bases not matched to a gene: 3. The CDR3 DNA is TGTGCCAGCAGGTCGGGACAGAACTATGGCTACACCTTC. It yields the protein CASRSGQNYGYTF.

CDR3 DNA: TGCGCCAGCAGCTTGGAGGCAGGGTCTAATGAAAAACTGTTTTTT. Protein: CASSLEAGSNEKLFF. The chain is built from TRBV5-1 and TRBJ1-4; D possibly corresponds to TRBD1 (5 bases). The CDR3 has 15 residues. The ends were cut back, 0 bases at V and 3 bases at J, with 9 bases in the middle. CDR1 SGHRS and CDR2 YFSETQ come from the germline V gene.

V usage is TRBV6-1 and J usage is TRBJ1-5; D is ambiguous. The CDR3 extends over 22 amino acids. Trimming stripped 1 base from V and 0 bases from J, with 28 bases between. Germline V gives CDR1 MNHNS, CDR2 SASEGT. For the CDR3, the DNA is TGTGCCAGCAGTGAAGGAGGCTTTGGCGGGTGGGAGGATGTCTATAGCAATCAGCCCCAGCATTTT. It encodes CASSEGGFGGWEDVYSNQPQHF.

The chain joins TRBV27 to TRBJ1-1; perhaps TRBD1 as D (5 bases). The CDR3 runs to 13 residues. Germline V gene data show CDR1 as MNHEY and CDR2 as SMNVEV (reference sequence). Trimming cost V 6 bases and J 7 bases, with 15 bases left between them. The CDR3 sequence is CASSYPGGGEAFF. CDR3 coding DNA: TGTGCCAGCAGCTACCCGGGGGGGGGTGAAGCTTTCTTT.

The chain is built from TRBV19 and TRBJ2-5, with 7 bases that match TRBD1. Trimming removed 5 bases from V and 7 bases from J; junction bases left unmatched: 7. This CDR3 is built from 13 residues. Germline V gene sequence: CDR1 LNHDA, CDR2 SQIVND (reference sequence). CDR3 protein: CASSVQGVSTQYF. CDR3 coding DNA: TGTGCCAGTAGTGTCCAGGGGGTGTCGACCCAGTACTTC.

The V gene is TRBV7-2, the J gene TRBJ2-5, with 10 positions matching TRBD2. With 0 bases clipped from V and 5 bases from J, the junction kept 6 bases outside the gene matches. The CDR3 has 16 amino acids. Germline CDR1 and CDR2: SGHTA and FQGNSA. This CDR3 reads CASSLAPTSGSETQYF. The CDR3 DNA is TGTGCCAGCAGCTTAGCGCCGACTAGCGGGTCGGAGACCCAGTACTTC.

This clone has only one observation. The chain has TRBV2 and TRBJ2-6, with 7 bases identical to TRBD1. Germline values: CDR1 SNHLY, CDR2 FYNNEI. The CDR3 has 14 amino acids. V lost 9 bases and J lost 4; bases outside the gene matches: 6. CDR3 sequence: CARATGLGANVLTF. The CDR3 DNA reads as TGTGCCAGGGCGACAGGGCTGGGGGCCAACGTCCTGACTTTC. Full variable domain (rest looked up from reference TRBV2 and TRBJ2-6): EPEVTQTPSHQVTQMGQEVILRCVPISNHLYFYWYRQILGQKVEFLVSFYNNEISEKSEIFDDQFSVERPDGSNFTLKIRSTKLEDSAMYFCARATGLGANVLTFGAGSRLTVL.

V and J are TRBV9 and TRBJ1-2; no definite D call. Per germline, CDR1 SGDLS and CDR2 YYNGEE. Trimming removed 1 base from V and 0 bases from J, with 7 bases in between. This CDR3 has 14 amino acids. CDR3 amino acids: CASSVTTSNYGYTF. CDR3 DNA sequence: TGTGCCAGCAGCGTAACAACCTCTAACTATGGCTACACCTTC.

As concerns this clone: Other DNA variants within this sample encode the same CDR3. The chain recombines TRBV5-1 with TRBJ1-2, with 10 bases matching TRBD1. The CDR3 is made up of 15 amino acids. The trim removed 4 bases at V and 1 base at J, leaving 4 bases unmatched. CDR1 SGHRS and CDR2 YFSETQ come from the germline V gene. The CDR3 is CASSSRDRGNYGYTF. The CDR3 bases are TGCGCCAGCAGCAGCCGGGACAGGGGTAACTATGGCTACACCTTC.

The chain employs TRBV4-2 and TRBJ1-1; the match to TRBD1 covers 9 bases. V was clipped by 3 bases and J by 11 bases; unmatched bases: 10. The CDR3 is 14 amino acids. Germline CDR1 and CDR2: LGHNA and YNFKEQ. CDR3 residues: CASSQGTGGGSAFF. As DNA, the CDR3 is TGTGCCAGCAGCCAGGGTACAGGGGGCGGTTCGGCTTTCTTT.

This clone was detected a few times. The V and J genes are TRBV4-1 and TRBJ1-5; 7 bases agree with TRBD1. Germline assignment: CDR1 MGHRA and CDR2 YSYEKL. V dropped 4 bases and J dropped 1; count of bases not matched to a gene: 4. CDR3 length equals 15 residues. DNA for the CDR3: TGCGCCAGCAGCCCTTTGGGACAGAGCAATCAGCCCCAGCATTTT. Translating it yields CASSPLGQSNQPQHF.

This chain links TRBV3-1 (or the pseudogene TRBV3-2) with TRBJ2-7; tentative D call: TRBD2 (5 bases). V dropped 1 base and J dropped 4 bases, with 17 bases sitting between them. The CDR3 is 16 amino acids. In germline, CDR1 is LGHDT, CDR2 YNNKEL (reference sequence). The DNA of the CDR3 is TGTGCCAGCAGCCAAGGTTATCGACGGGATCGGTACGAGCAGTACTTC. Its translation is CASSQGYRRDRYEQYF.

The gene calls are TRBV27 and TRBJ1-4; 10 bases align to TRBD1. Looked up from germline, CDR1 is MNHEY and CDR2 is SMNVEV (reference sequence). The CDR3 covers 14 residues. J was trimmed by 7 bases and V by 8 bases; bases with no gene match: 7. Written as DNA, the CDR3 is TGTGCCAGCCGAACCGGGACAGGGGTTGAAAAACTGTTTTTT. This codes for CASRTGTGVEKLFF.

The chain couples TRBV6-1 to TRBJ1-4; D perhaps matches TRBD1 (5 bases). Germline V gene lookup returns CDR1 MNHNS and CDR2 SASEGT. This CDR3 has 16 residues. V was pared by 2 bases and J by 7 bases, with 17 bases between. The CDR3 protein is CASSESWAGGGEKLFF. Written as DNA, the CDR3 is TGTGCCAGCAGTGAATCCTGGGCGGGCGGGGGTGAAAAACTGTTTTTT.

The rearrangement links TRBV6-2 or TRBV6-3 to TRBJ1-3; D not resolved. The CDR3 consists of 14 residues. V shed 5 bases and J shed 2 bases, with 10 bases lying between them. CDR1 is MNHEY, CDR2 SVGEGT, per germline. The DNA of the CDR3 is TGTGCCAGCAGTGGCGTGGGCCCTGGAAACACCATATATTTT. Protein: CASSGVGPGNTIYF.

The rearrangement joins TRBV5-1 to TRBJ2-7; 12 nucleotides agree with TRBD2. CDR1 and CDR2 from the germline V gene are SGHRS and YFSETQ. V lost 4 bases and J lost 3; bases outside the gene matches: 5. This CDR3 has 15 residues. The CDR3 DNA is TGCGCCAGCAGCATTCTAGCGGGAGGGCTCTACGAGCAGTACTTC. Translating it yields CASSILAGGLYEQYF.

The V and J genes are TRBV27 and TRBJ1-5; 7 bases are a match to TRBD1. This CDR3 has 15 residues. The trim removed 5 bases at V and 0 bases at J, leaving 4 bases unmatched. Germline CDR1 and CDR2: MNHEY and SMNVEV (reference sequence). The CDR3 DNA follows: TGTGCCAGCAGTCCACAGGGGAATAGCAATCAGCCCCAGCATTTT. Protein product: CASSPQGNSNQPQHF.

This chain joins TRBV27 and TRBJ1-5; D is uncertain. Trimming left V 4 bases short and J 3 bases short, with 10 bases between. Per germline, CDR1 MNHEY and CDR2 SMNVEV (reference sequence). The CDR3 spans 14 residues. CDR3 sequence (DNA): TGTGCCAGCAGTTGGTCACAGCCCAATCAGCCCCAGCATTTT. Translating it yields CASSWSQPNQPQHF.

The V and J genes are TRBV21-1 and TRBJ1-2. TRBV21-1 is an annotated pseudogene. This CDR3 is 11 amino acids long. CDR3: CATRGRHGYTF. The CDR3 region has the DNA TGTGCCACCCGAGGAAGGCATGGCTACACCTTC.

The rearrangement joins TRBV21-1 to TRBJ1-2; TRBD1, the table's D call, was not compared with the DNA. TRBV21-1 is termed a pseudogene. CDR3 length equals 18 residues. The CDR3 DNA follows: TGTGCCAGCAGCAAAAGAGGAGGGGGCGAGGACCCTAACTATGGCTACACCTTC. This sequence encodes CASSKRGGGEDPNYGYTF.